This T cell receptor (beta chain) came from a study of blood T cell repertoires in COVID-19. Background on the study: Material from acute and convalescent COVID-19 was sourced from the United States, Italy and Spain. Sample material is recorded as cDNA or gDNA derived from T cells, B-cell-depleted T cells, or PBMCs.

The data were produced by immunoSEQ multiplex PCR, yet TCRdb's version contains in-frame clones alone and is incomplete. The sample has under 450,000 clones, approximately 89% seen once. The sequence was obtained from a woman aged 40-49 years with COVID-19, enrolled during active disease. Sequenced: peripheral blood.

Here the CDR3 DNA reads TGCGCCAGCAGCTTACGCGGGTTGGAAGATACGCAGTATTTT. As protein: CASSLRGLEDTQYF. The rearrangement uses TRBV5-1 and TRBJ2-3; TRBD2 is a possible D gene (5 bases). This CDR3 has 14 residues. With 2 bases removed from V and 5 bases from J, the gap between germline ends came to 12 bases. Looked up from germline, CDR1 is SGHRS and CDR2 is YFSETQ.